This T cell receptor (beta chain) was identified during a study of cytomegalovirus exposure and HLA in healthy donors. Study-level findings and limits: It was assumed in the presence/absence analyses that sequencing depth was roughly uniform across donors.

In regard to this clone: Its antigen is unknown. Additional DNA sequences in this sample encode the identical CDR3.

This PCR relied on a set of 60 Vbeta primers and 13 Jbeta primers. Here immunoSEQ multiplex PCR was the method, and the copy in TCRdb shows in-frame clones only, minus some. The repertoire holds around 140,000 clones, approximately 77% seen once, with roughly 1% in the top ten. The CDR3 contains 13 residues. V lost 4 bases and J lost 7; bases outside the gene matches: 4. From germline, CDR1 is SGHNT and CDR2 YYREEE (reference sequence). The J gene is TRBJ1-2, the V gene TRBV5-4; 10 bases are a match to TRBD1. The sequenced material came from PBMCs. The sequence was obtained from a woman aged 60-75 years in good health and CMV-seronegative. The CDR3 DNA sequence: TGTGCCAGCAGCCGGACAGGGGGGAGTGGCTACACCTTC. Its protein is CASSRTGGSGYTF. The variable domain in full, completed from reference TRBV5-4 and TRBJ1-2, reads ETGVTQSPTHLIKTRGQQVTLRCSSQSGHNTVSWYQQALGQGPQFIFQYYREEENGRGNFPPRFSGLQFPNYSSELNVNALELDDSALYLCASSRTGGSGYTFGSGTRLTVV.